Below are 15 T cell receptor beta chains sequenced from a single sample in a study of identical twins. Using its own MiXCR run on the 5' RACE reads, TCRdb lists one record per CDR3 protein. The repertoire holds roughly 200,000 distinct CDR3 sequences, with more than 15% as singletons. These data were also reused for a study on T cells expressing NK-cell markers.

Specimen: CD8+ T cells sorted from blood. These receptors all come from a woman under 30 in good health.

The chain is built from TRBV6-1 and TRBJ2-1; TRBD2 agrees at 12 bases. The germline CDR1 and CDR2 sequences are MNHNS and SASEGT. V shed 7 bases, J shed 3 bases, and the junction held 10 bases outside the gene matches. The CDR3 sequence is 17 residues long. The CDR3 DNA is TGTGCCAGCATCCCTAGGACTAGCGGGAATCTCTACAATGAGCAGTTCTTC. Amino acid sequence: CASIPRTSGNLYNEQFF.

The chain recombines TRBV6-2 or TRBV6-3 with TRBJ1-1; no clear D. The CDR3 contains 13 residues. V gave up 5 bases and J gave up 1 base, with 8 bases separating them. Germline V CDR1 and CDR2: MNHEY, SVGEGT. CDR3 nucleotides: TGTGCCAGCAGTCCAGACAAGAACACTGAAGCTTTCTTT. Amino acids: CASSPDKNTEAFF.

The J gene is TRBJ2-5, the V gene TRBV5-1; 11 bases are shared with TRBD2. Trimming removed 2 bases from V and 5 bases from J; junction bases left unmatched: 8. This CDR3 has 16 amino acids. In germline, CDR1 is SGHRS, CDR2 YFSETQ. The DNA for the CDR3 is TGCGCCAGCAGCTTTAGCGGGGGGGCCGGTGTGGAGACCCAGTACTTC. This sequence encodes CASSFSGGAGVETQYF.

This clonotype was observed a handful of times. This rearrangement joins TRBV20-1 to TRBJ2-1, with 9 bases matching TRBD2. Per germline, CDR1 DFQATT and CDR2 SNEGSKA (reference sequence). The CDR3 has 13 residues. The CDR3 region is CRVAGALSNEQFF. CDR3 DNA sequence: TGCAGGGTAGCGGGGGCCTTATCCAATGAGCAGTTCTTC.

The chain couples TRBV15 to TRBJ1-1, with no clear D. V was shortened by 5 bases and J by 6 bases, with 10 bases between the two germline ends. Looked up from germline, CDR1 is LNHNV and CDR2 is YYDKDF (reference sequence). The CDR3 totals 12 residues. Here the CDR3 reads CATSLEGPEAFF. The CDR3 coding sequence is TGTGCCACCAGCCTGGAAGGGCCTGAAGCTTTCTTT.

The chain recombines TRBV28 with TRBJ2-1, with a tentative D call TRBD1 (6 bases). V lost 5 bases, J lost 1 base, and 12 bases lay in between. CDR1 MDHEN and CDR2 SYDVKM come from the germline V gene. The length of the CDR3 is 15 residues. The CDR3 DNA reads TGTGCCAGCAGTCCGACAGGTTCGTCCTACAATGAGCAGTTCTTC. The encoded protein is CASSPTGSSYNEQFF.

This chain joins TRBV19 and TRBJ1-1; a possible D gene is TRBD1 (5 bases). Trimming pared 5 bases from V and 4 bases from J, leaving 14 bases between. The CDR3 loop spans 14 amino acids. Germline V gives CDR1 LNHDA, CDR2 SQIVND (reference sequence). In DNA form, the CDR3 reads TGTGCCAGTAGTGTCTACGACAGTAGCACTGAAGCTTTCTTT. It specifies CASSVYDSSTEAFF.

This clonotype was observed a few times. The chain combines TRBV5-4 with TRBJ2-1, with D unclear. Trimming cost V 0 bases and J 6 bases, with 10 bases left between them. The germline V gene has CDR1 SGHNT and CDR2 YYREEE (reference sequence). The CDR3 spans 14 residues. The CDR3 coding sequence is TGTGCCAGCAGCTTGGCCGCGACGGGCAATGAGCAGTTCTTC. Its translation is CASSLAATGNEQFF.

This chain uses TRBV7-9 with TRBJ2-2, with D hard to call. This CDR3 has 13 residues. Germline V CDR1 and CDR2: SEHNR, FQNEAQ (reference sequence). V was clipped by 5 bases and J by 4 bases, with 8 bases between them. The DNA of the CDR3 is TGTGCCAGCAGCCCCGAACTCACCGGGGAGCTGTTTTTT. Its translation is CASSPELTGELFF.

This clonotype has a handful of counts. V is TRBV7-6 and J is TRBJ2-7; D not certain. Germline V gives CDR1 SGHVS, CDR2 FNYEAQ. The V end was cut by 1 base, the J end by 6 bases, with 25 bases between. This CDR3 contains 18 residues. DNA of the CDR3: TGTGCCAGCAGCTTAGTAGTAATGGGGTCGGTAGCCGGAAGCGAGCAGTACTTC. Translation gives CASSLVVMGSVAGSEQYF.

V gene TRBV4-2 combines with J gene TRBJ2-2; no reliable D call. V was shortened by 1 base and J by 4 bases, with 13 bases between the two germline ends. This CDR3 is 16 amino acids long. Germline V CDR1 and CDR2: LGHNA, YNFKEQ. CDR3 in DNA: TGTGCCAGCAGCCAAGTGGGTGGGATCTCCACCGGGGAGCTGTTTTTT. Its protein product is CASSQVGGISTGELFF.

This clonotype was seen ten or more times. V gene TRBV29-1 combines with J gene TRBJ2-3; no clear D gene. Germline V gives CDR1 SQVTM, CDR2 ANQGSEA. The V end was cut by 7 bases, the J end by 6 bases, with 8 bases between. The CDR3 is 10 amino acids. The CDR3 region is CSARADTQYF. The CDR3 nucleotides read TGCAGCGCGCGAGCTGATACGCAGTATTTT.

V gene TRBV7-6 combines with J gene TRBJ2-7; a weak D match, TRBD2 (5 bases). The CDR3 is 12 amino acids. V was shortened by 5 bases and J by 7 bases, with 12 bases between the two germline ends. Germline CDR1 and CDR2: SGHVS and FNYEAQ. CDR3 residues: CASSRNPGEQYF. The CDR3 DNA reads TGTGCCAGCAGCCGAAACCCGGGAGAGCAGTACTTC.

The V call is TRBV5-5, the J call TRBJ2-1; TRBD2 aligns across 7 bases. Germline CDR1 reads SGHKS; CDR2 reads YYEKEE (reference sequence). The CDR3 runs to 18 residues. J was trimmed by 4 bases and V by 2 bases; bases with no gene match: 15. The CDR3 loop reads CASSFGLPRGRGYNEQFF. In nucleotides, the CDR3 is TGTGCCAGCAGCTTTGGATTACCGCGAGGGCGGGGGTACAATGAGCAGTTCTTC. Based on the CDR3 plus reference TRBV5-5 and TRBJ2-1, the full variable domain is DAGVTQSPTHLIKTRGQQVTLRCSPISGHKSVSWYQQVLGQGPQFIFQYYEKEERGRGNFPDRFSARQFPNYSSELNVNALLLGDSALYLCASSFGLPRGRGYNEQFFGPGTRLTVL.

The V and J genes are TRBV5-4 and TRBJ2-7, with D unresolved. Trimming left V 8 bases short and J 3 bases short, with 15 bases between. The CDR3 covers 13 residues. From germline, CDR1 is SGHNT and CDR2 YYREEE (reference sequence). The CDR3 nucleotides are TGTGCCAGGAGCCCTGGCGGCTACTACGAGCAGTACTTC. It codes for CARSPGGYYEQYF.